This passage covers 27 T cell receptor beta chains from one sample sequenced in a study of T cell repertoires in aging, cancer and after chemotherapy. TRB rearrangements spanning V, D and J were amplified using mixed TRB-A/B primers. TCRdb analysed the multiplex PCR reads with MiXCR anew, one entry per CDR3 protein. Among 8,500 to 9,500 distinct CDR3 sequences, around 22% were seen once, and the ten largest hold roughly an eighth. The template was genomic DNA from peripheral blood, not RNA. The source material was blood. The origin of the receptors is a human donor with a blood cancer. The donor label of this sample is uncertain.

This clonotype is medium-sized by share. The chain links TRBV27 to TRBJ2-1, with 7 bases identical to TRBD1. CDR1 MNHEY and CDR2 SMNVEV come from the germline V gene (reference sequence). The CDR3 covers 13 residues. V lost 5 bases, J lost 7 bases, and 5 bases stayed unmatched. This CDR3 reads CASSTRQGNEQFF. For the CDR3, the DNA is TGTGCCAGCAGTACTCGACAGGGTAATGAGCAGTTCTTC.

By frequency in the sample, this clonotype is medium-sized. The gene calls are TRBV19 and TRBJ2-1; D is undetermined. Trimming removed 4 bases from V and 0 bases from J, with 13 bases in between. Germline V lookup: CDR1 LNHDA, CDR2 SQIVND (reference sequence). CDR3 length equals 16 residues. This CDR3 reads CASSTRALSSYNEQFF. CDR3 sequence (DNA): TGTGCCAGTAGTACCCGAGCGTTAAGCTCCTACAATGAGCAGTTCTTC.

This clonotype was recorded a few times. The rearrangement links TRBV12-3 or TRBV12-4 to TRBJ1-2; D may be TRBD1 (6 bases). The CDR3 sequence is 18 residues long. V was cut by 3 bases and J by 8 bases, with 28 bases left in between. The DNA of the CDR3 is TGTGCCAGCAGTTTGGGGACAATAATAGACAGGCGGCGGCACGGCTACACCTTC. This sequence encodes CASSLGTIIDRRRHGYTF.

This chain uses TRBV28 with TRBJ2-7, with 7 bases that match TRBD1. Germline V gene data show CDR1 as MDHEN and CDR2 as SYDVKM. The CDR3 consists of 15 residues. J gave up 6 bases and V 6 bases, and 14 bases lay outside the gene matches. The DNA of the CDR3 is TGTGCCAGCAGACTAGGGGGCTTGGTCCAGACCGAGCAGTACTTC. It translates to CASRLGGLVQTEQYF. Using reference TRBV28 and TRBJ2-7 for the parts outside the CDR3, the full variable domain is DVKVTQSSRYLVKRTGEKVFLECVQDMDHENMFWYRQDPGLGLRLIYFSYDVKMKEKGDIPEGYSVSREKKERFSLILESASTNQTSMYLCASRLGGLVQTEQYFGPGTRLTVT.

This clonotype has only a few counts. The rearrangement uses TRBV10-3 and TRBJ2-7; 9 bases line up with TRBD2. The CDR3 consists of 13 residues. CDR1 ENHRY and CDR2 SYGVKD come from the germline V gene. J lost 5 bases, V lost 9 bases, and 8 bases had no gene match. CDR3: CAMRPGLANEQYF. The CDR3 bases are TGTGCCATGAGACCGGGACTAGCTAACGAGCAGTACTTC.

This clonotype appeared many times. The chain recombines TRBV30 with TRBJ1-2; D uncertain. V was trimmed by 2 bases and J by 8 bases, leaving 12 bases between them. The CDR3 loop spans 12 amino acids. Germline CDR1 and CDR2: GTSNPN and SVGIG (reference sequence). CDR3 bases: TGTGCCTGGAGTCCTACGGTAGACGGCTACACCTTC. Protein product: CAWSPTVDGYTF. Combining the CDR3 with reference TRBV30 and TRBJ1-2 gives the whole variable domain SQTIHQWPATLVQPVGSPLSLECTVEGTSNPNLYWYRQAAGRGLQLLFYSVGIGQISSEVPQNLSASRPQDRQFILSSKKLLLSDSGFYLCAWSPTVDGYTFGSGTRLTVV.

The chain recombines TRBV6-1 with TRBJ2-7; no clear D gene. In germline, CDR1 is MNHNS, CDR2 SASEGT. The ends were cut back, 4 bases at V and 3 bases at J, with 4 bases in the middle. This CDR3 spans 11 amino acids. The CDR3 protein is CASSAIYEQYF. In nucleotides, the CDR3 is TGTGCCAGCAGTGCTATCTACGAGCAGTACTTC.

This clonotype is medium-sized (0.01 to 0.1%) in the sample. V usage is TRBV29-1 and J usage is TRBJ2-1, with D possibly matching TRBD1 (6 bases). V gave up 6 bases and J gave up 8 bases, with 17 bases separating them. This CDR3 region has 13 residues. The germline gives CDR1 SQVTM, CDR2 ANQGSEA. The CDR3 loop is CSVDGTIGYEQFF. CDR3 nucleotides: TGCAGCGTCGACGGGACAATCGGCTATGAGCAGTTCTTC.

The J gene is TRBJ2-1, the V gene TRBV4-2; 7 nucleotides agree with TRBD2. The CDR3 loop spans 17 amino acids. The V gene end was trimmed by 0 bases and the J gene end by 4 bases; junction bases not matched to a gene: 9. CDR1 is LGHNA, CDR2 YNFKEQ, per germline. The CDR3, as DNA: TGTGCCAGCAGCCAAGATCTGGGGGAGGGCCTTTACAATGAGCAGTTCTTC. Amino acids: CASSQDLGEGLYNEQFF.

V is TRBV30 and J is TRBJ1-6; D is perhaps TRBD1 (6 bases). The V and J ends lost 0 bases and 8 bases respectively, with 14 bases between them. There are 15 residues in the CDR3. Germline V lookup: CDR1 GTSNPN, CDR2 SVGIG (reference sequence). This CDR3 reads CAWSVLGGADSPLHF. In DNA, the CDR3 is TGTGCCTGGAGTGTACTCGGGGGCGCGGATTCACCCCTCCACTTT.

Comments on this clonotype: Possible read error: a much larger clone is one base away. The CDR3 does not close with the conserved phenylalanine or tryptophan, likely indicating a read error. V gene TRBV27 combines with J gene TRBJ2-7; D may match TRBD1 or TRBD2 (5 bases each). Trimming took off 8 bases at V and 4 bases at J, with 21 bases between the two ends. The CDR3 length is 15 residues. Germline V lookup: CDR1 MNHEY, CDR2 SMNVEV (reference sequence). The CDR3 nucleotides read TGTGCCAGCGGTACGGGGCCGCGACCTATTTACGAGCAGTACTAC. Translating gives CASGTGPRPIYEQYY.

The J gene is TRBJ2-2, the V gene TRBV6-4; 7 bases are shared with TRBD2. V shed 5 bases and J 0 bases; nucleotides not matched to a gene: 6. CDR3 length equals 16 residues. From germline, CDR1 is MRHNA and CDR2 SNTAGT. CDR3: CASSNSLAANTGELFF. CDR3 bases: TGTGCCAGCAGTAATTCTCTAGCGGCGAACACCGGGGAGCTGTTTTTT.

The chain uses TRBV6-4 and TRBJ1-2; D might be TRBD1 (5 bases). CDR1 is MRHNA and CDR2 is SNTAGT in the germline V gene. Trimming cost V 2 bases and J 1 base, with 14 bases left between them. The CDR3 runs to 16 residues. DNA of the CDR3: TGTGCCAGCAGTGACAGCGGGGGACTGGTTAACTATGGCTACACCTTC. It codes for CASSDSGGLVNYGYTF.

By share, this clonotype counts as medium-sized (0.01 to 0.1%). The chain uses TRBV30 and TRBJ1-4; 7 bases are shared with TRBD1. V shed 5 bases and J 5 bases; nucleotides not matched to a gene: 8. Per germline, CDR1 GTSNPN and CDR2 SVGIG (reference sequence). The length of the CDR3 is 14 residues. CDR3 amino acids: CAWGSGQPNEKLFF. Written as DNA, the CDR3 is TGTGCCTGGGGTTCGGGACAGCCAAATGAAAAACTGTTTTTT.

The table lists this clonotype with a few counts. Here the CDR3 reads CASSSSGNTYNEQFF. Here the CDR3 DNA reads TGCGCCAGCAGCTCCAGCGGGAATACCTACAATGAGCAGTTCTTC. The rearrangement uses TRBV5-1 and TRBJ2-1; 7 bases match TRBD2. Germline CDR1 SGHRS, CDR2 YFSETQ. This CDR3 comprises 15 residues. Trimming at V came to 3 bases and at J to 2 bases, leaving 5 bases not matched to a gene. Together with reference TRBV5-1 and TRBJ2-1, the CDR3 gives the full variable domain: KAGVTQTPRYLIKTRGQQVTLSCSPISGHRSVSWYQQTPGQGLQFLFEYFSETQRNKGNFPGRFSGRQFSNSRSEMNVSTLELGDSALYLCASSSSGNTYNEQFFGPGTRLTVL.

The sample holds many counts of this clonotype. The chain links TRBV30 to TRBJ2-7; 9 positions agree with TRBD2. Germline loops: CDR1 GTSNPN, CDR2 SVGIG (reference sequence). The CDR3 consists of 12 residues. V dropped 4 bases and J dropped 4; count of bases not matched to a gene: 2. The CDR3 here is CAWMREGYEQYF. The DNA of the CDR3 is TGTGCCTGGATGCGGGAGGGGTACGAGCAGTACTTC.

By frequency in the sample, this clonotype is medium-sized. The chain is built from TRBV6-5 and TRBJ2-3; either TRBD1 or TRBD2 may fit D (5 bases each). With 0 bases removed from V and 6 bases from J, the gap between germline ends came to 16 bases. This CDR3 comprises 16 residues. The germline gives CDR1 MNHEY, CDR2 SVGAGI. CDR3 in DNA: TGTGCCAGCAGTTACTCAGGACTTCGGGGCGTGGATACGCAGTATTTT. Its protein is CASSYSGLRGVDTQYF.

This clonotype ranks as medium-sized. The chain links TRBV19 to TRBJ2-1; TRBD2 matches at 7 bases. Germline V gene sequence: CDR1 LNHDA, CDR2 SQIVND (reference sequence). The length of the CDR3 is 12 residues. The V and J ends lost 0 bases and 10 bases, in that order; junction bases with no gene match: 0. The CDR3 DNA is TGTGCCAGTAGTATAGAACTAGCGGAGCAGTTCTTC. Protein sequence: CASSIELAEQFF. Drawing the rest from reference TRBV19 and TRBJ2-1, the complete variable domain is DGGITQSPKYLFRKEGQNVTLSCEQNLNHDAMYWYRQDPGQGLRLIYYSQIVNDFQKGDIAEGYSVSREKKESFPLTVTSAQKNPTAFYLCASSIELAEQFFGPGTRLTVL.

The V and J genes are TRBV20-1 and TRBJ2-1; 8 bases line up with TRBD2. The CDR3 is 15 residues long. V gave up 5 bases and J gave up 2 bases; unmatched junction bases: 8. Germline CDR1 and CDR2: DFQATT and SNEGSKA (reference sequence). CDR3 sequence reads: CSAHTTSGTYNEQFF. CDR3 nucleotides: TGCAGTGCTCACACCACTAGCGGCACCTACAATGAGCAGTTCTTC.

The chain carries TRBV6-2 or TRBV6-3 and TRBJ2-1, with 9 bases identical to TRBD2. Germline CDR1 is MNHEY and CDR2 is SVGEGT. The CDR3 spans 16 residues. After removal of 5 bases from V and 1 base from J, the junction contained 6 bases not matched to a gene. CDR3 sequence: CASSTRLAASYNEQFF. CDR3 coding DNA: TGTGCCAGCAGTACCAGACTAGCGGCGTCCTACAATGAGCAGTTCTTC.

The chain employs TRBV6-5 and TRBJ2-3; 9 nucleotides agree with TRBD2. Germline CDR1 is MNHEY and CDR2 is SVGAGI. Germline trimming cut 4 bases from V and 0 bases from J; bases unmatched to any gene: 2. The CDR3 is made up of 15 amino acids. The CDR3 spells CASSFGTSSTDTQYF. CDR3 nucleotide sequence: TGTGCCAGCAGTTTCGGGACTAGCAGCACAGATACGCAGTATTTT.

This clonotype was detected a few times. For the CDR3, the DNA is TGTGCCAGCTCACCAGACGAGTACAAAAACATTCAGTACTTC. It specifies CASSPDEYKNIQYF. This chain links TRBV18 with TRBJ2-4; D ambiguous. Trimming shortened V by 2 bases and J by 3 bases, and 8 bases separated the two germline ends. The V gene's germline CDR1 is KGHSH and CDR2 LQKENI. This CDR3 is 14 amino acids long.

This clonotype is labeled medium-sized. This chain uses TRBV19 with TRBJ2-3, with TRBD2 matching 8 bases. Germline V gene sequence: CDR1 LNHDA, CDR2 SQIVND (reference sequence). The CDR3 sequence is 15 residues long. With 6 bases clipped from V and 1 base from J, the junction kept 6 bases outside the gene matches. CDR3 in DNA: TGTGCCAGTAGAGTGACTAGCGTGGGCACAGATACGCAGTATTTT. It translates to CASRVTSVGTDTQYF.

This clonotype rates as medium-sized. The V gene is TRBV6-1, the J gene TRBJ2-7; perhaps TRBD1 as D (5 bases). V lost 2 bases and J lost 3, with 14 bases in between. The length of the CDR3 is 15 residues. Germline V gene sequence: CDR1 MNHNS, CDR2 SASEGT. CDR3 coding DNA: TGTGCCAGCAGTGAACGCAGGGTTAGAGGCTACGAGCAGTACTTC. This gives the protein CASSERRVRGYEQYF.

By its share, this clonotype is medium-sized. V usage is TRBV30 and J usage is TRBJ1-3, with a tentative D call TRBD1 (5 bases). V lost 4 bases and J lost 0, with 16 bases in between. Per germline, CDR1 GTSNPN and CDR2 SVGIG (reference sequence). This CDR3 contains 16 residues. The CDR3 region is CAWNRQLSSSGNTIYF. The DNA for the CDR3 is TGTGCCTGGAATCGACAGCTTAGCAGCTCTGGAAACACCATATATTTT. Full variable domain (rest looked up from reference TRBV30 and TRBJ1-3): SQTIHQWPATLVQPVGSPLSLECTVEGTSNPNLYWYRQAAGRGLQLLFYSVGIGQISSEVPQNLSASRPQDRQFILSSKKLLLSDSGFYLCAWNRQLSSSGNTIYFGEGSWLTVV.

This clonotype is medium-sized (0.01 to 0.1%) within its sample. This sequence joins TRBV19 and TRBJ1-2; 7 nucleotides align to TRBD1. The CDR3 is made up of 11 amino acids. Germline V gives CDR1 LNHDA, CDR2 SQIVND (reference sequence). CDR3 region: CANRGHYGYTF. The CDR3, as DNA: TGTGCTAACAGGGGCCACTATGGCTACACCTTC. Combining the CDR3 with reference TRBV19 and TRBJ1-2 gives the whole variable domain DGGITQSPKYLFRKEGQNVTLSCEQNLNHDAMYWYRQDPGQGLRLIYYSQIVNDFQKGDIAEGYSVSREKKESFPLTVTSAQKNPTAFYLCANRGHYGYTFGSGTRLTVV.

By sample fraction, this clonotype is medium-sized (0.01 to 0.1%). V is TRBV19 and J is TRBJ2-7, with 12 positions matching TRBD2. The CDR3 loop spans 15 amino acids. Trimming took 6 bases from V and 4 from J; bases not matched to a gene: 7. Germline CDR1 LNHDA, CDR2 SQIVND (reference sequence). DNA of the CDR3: TGTGCCAGTAGAATCGGACTAGCGGGGATTTACGAGCAGTACTTC. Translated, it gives CASRIGLAGIYEQYF.